These T cell receptor beta chains were read from a single sample in a study of cytomegalovirus exposure and HLA in healthy donors. Libraries were prepared by immunoSEQ multiplex PCR; TCRdb keeps only in-frame clonotypes and omits some of them. The sample records more than 85,000 clones, approximately 69% being singletons. Sequences were obtained from PBMCs. These receptors were taken from a female donor in good health and CMV-seronegative. CDR3s include the opening cysteine and the closing phenylalanine or tryptophan. The order of the fields is V gene, D gene, clone size, J gene, CDR3 DNA, CDR3 protein. A D gene is named only where the DNA matches it firmly. The listing skips clone size in some rows; elsewhere it reads once, few, many or a size class.

>TRBV5-1|TRBD2|few|TRBJ2-5
TGCGCCAGCAGCACTGGGACTAGCGGGGGAGAGACCCAGTACTTC
CASSTGTSGGETQYF
>TRBV4-1|-|-|TRBJ1-1
TGCGCCAGCAGCCACGGACAGTTTATGAACACTGAAGCTTTCTTT
CASSHGQFMNTEAFF
>TRBV9|TRBD2|-|TRBJ2-3
TGTGCCAGCAGCGTAGGGAGGGAGGGAGGAAATACGCAGTATTTT
CASSVGREGGNTQYF
>TRBV6-5|TRBD1|few|TRBJ1-4
TGTGCCAGCAGTTACGGACAGGGAGGTGAAAAACTGTTTTTT
CASSYGQGGEKLFF
>TRBV30|TRBD2|few|TRBJ2-1
TGTGCCTGGAGTAGGGACGGGGGGGACAATGAGCAGTTCTTC
CAWSRDGGDNEQFF
>TRBV29-1|-|few|TRBJ2-5
TGCAGCGTTGCGGGAGAATGGGGAGAGACCCAGTACTTC
CSVAGEWGETQYF
>TRBV7-9|-|-|TRBJ2-3
TGTGCCAGCAGCTTAGCGGGCGCTACAGATACGCAGTATTTT
CASSLAGATDTQYF
>TRBV11-1|TRBD2|-|TRBJ2-1
TGTGCCAGCAGCCCACGACATAGCGGGAATGCGTACAATGAGCAGTTCTTC
CASSPRHSGNAYNEQFF
>TRBV5-4|TRBD2|-|TRBJ2-2
TGTGCCAGCAAAAAAGAGCGGGACTACACCGGGGAGCTGTTTTTT
CASKKERDYTGELFF
>TRBV2|-|-|TRBJ1-4
TGTGCCAGCAGGGGCTCGGCTAATGAAAAACTGTTTTTT
CASRGSANEKLFF
>TRBV27|-|once|TRBJ1-4
TGTGCCAGCCAGGGAGGTGCAACTAATGAAAAACTGTTTTTT
CASQGGATNEKLFF
>TRBV6-5|-|-|TRBJ2-7
TGTGCCAGCAGTTACTCGGAGGGATTGGGGCAGTACTTC
CASSYSEGLGQYF
>TRBV5-1|TRBD1|-|TRBJ2-3
TGCGCCAGCAGCCCCCCGGTCGTGAGGGGGCGCGAATTGGGTACGCAGTATTTT
CASSPPVVRGRELGTQYF
>TRBV9|TRBD1|few|TRBJ1-2
TGTGCCAGCAGCTCACAGGGGGCCCGGGGCTACACCTTC
CASSSQGARGYTF
>TRBV5-1|TRBD1|-|TRBJ1-4
TGCGCCAGCAGTTTAGGGGACAGAACAACTAATGAAAAACTGTTTTTT
CASSLGDRTTNEKLFF
>TRBV11-3|-|-|TRBJ2-2
TGTGCCAGCAGCCCCTCCGCGGGGCGAAGGGCCGGGGAGCTGTTTTTT
CASSPSAGRRAGELFF
>TRBV27|TRBD1|-|TRBJ2-7
TGTGCCAGCAGTTTCTCGACAGGGGGAGGATCGGAGCAGTACTTC
CASSFSTGGGSEQYF
>TRBV29-1|TRBD1|few|TRBJ2-7
TGCAGCGTGTCCGACAGGGGGTACGAGCAGTACTTC
CSVSDRGYEQYF
>TRBV7-2|TRBD1|-|TRBJ2-7
TGTGCCAGCAGCTTAGCCGGGACAGGGGTCTACGAGCAGTACTTC
CASSLAGTGVYEQYF
>TRBV9|-|-|TRBJ1-2
TGTGCCAGCAGCGTAGGGTCCCGGGTGAACTATGGCTACACCTTC
CASSVGSRVNYGYTF
>TRBV5-1|TRBD2|-|TRBJ2-3
TGCGCCAGCAGCTTTCAGGGGGCAATAGCGGGAGGGCCGGGAGATACGCAGTATTTT
CASSFQGAIAGGPGDTQYF
>TRBV29-1|-|-|TRBJ2-7
TGCAGCGTTGCGCTGCGGGGCCTCCTAACCGCGGACGAGCAGTACTTC
CSVALRGLLTADEQYF
>TRBV28|TRBD2|-|TRBJ2-7
TGTGCCAGCAGTTTACTAGCGGGGTCCCGCTACGAGCAGTACTTC
CASSLLAGSRYEQYF
>TRBV6-1|TRBD2|-|TRBJ2-3
TGTGCCAGCAGTGAAGCTCCGGGGGGGAGCACAGATACGCAGTATTTT
CASSEAPGGSTDTQYF
>TRBV6-5|TRBD2|-|TRBJ2-7
TGTGCCAGCAGTCCGGGGGGGACACCTTCCTACGAGCAGTACTTC
CASSPGGTPSYEQYF
>TRBV6-1|TRBD1|-|TRBJ1-2
TGTGCCAGCAGTGAGGACAGGACCTATGGCTACACCTTC
CASSEDRTYGYTF
>TRBV5-1|-|-|TRBJ2-7
TGCGCCAGCAGCCGTCGTACGGGGGGGACAGCGGACTACGAGCAGTACTTC
CASSRRTGGTADYEQYF
>TRBV28|-|-|TRBJ1-2
TGTGCCAGCAGTAGCGGGGCCCCTGGTCTTGGCTACACCTTC
CASSSGAPGLGYTF
>TRBV15|-|-|TRBJ2-5
TGTGCCACCAGCTTCTCTCGGGGTAGCGCGCAAGAGACCCAGTACTTC
CATSFSRGSAQETQYF
>TRBV28|-|-|TRBJ1-2
TGTGCCAGCAGTTCCCAGGGACTTGGTGGCTACACCTTC
CASSSQGLGGYTF
>TRBV29-1|TRBD2|-|TRBJ2-3
TGCAGCGTTCTCAGCGGGGGGGGATCAGATACGCAGTATTTT
CSVLSGGGSDTQYF
>TRBV13|-|-|TRBJ2-4
TGTGCCAGCAGCTTCAGGGGTTCAGCCAAAAACATTCAGTACTTC
CASSFRGSAKNIQYF
>TRBV18|TRBD1|once|TRBJ1-1
TGTGCCAGCTCATCCGGGACAGGGTTCGGGAACACTGAAGCTTTCTTT
CASSSGTGFGNTEAFF
>TRBV19|-|-|TRBJ2-1
TGTGCCAGTAGGTACTCTTCAAACTACAATGAGCAGTTCTTC
CASRYSSNYNEQFF
>TRBV11-2|-|-|TRBJ1-1
TGTGCCAGCAGCTTTCAACAGGCCACTGAAGCTTTCTTT
CASSFQQATEAFF
>TRBV2|TRBD1|-|TRBJ2-5
TGTGCCAGCAGTGAAGCCCCCGGGACAGGGGATGAGACCCAGTACTTC
CASSEAPGTGDETQYF
>TRBV6-5|-|-|TRBJ1-2
TGTGCCAGCAGTTACTCGACGGGATTCTATGGCTACACCTTC
CASSYSTGFYGYTF
>TRBV5-4|TRBD1|-|TRBJ1-2
TGTGCCAGCAGCACGGGACAGGGAGATCGTAGCTACACCTTC
CASSTGQGDRSYTF
>TRBV18|-|-|TRBJ1-1
TGTGCCAGCTCACCTACAGGGTGGGGTCGGATGAACACTGAAGCTTTCTTT
CASSPTGWGRMNTEAFF
>TRBV9|-|-|TRBJ1-4
TGTGCCAGCAGCTCCCATAATGAAAAACTGTTTTTT
CASSSHNEKLFF
>TRBV9|TRBD1|-|TRBJ2-5
TGTGCCAGCAGCGTAGCGGGACAGGGAATCCAAGAGACCCAGTACTTC
CASSVAGQGIQETQYF
>TRBV28|-|-|TRBJ2-1
TGTGCCAGCACCCTCTTCCAGGGGCATGAGCAGTTCTTC
CASTLFQGHEQFF
>TRBV2|TRBD1|-|TRBJ1-4
TGTGCCAGCAGTCGGGACAGGGGGCGCATCAATGAAAAACTGTTTTTT
CASSRDRGRINEKLFF
>TRBV13|-|-|TRBJ2-2
TGTGCCAGCAGCCTCGGGACAACGAACACCGGGGAGCTGTTTTTT
CASSLGTTNTGELFF
>TRBV27|-|-|TRBJ1-1
TGTGCCAGCAGTTCGGGACAGAACACTGAAGCTTTCTTT
CASSSGQNTEAFF
>TRBV5-4|-|-|TRBJ2-7
TGTGCCAGCAGCGCTGGAGGCTACGAGCAGTACTTC
CASSAGGYEQYF
>TRBV5-6|TRBD2|-|TRBJ2-5
TGTGCCAGCAGACGGGGAGGGCGGGGGGACCAAGAGACCCAGTACTTC
CASRRGGRGDQETQYF
>TRBV29-1|-|-|TRBJ2-3
TGCAGCGTTGTCAGAAGGAGGCCACATAGCACAGATACGCAGTATTTT
CSVVRRRPHSTDTQYF
>TRBV7-8|-|-|TRBJ1-4
TGTGCCAGCAGCCTGGAGCCCTTGGCTAATGAAAAACTGTTTTTT
CASSLEPLANEKLFF
>TRBV29-1|-|-|TRBJ2-7
TGCAGCGCCGGAAGGGGTAGGGAGCAGTACTTC
CSAGRGREQYF
>TRBV11-2|TRBD1|few|TRBJ1-6
TGTGCCAGCAGCTCGCCCTACGGGACAGCTAATTCACCCCTCCACTTT
CASSSPYGTANSPLHF
>TRBV10-1|TRBD2|-|TRBJ2-3
TGCGCCAGCAGCGCTAGCGGGAGGGCAGATACGCAGTATTTT
CASSASGRADTQYF
>TRBV5-4|-|-|TRBJ2-7
TGTGCCAGCAGCTTGGGAGGCGAGCAGTACTTC
CASSLGGEQYF
>TRBV10-3|TRBD1|-|TRBJ2-2
TGTGCCACCTGGCCGGGACAGGGATTGGCCGGGGAGCTGTTTTTT
CATWPGQGLAGELFF
>TRBV4-3|-|-|TRBJ1-1
TGCGCCAGCAGCCCCGTAAGTACGGGGGGGACTGAAGCTTTCTTT
CASSPVSTGGTEAFF
>TRBV7-9|TRBD1|-|TRBJ1-4
TGTTCCAGCAGACAGGACAGGGTCGATGAAAAACTGTTTTTT
CSSRQDRVDEKLFF
>TRBV6-5|TRBD1|-|TRBJ1-1
TGTGCCAGCAGTTCCGGACAGGGGGGGAACACTGAAGCTTTCTTT
CASSSGQGGNTEAFF